Presented here are 23 T cell receptor beta chains from one specimen sequenced in a study of T cell responses to AZD1222 COVID-19 vaccine. Here immunoSEQ multiplex PCR was the method, and the copy in TCRdb shows in-frame clones only, minus some. Of over 70,000 clones listed, approximately 91% are singletons. Sequences were derived from peripheral blood, sampled on day 0 of AZD1222 vaccination. These receptors came from an adult in good health.

This clone appeared a single time. This rearrangement joins TRBV19 to TRBJ1-2; TRBD1 matches at 8 bases. J was trimmed by 4 bases and V by 6 bases; bases with no gene match: 7. The CDR3 contains 14 residues. Germline assignment: CDR1 LNHDA and CDR2 SQIVND (reference sequence). The CDR3, as DNA: TGTGCCAGTAGCACTACTACAGGGGGCTATGGCTACACCTTC. Residues: CASSTTTGGYGYTF.

A few counts support this clone. The chain carries TRBV6-5 and TRBJ2-5; possibly TRBD1 for D (5 bases). V gave up 7 bases and J gave up 2 bases, with 14 bases separating them. Per germline, CDR1 MNHEY and CDR2 SVGAGI. This CDR3 contains 14 residues. The DNA of the CDR3 is TGTGCCAGCAAGGGCAGGGTTTATCAAGAGACCCAGTACTTC. This encodes CASKGRVYQETQYF.

V gene TRBV28 combines with J gene TRBJ1-5; D is uncertain. CDR3 length: 13 residues. Germline lookup yields CDR1 MDHEN and CDR2 SYDVKM. V lost 8 bases and J 5 bases, leaving 13 bases between the germline ends. The CDR3: CASGRGRDQPQHF. The DNA for the CDR3 is TGTGCCAGCGGGCGGGGTCGGGATCAGCCCCAGCATTTT.

About this clone: In the same sample, other DNA sequences code for this CDR3. The V gene is TRBV15, the J gene TRBJ1-3; D unclear. This CDR3 has 15 amino acids. Trimming pared 0 bases from V and 1 base from J, leaving 7 bases between. Germline loops: CDR1 LNHNV, CDR2 YYDKDF (reference sequence). DNA of the CDR3: TGTGCCACCAGCAGAGATAAGGGTTCTGGAAACACCATATATTTT. It yields the protein CATSRDKGSGNTIYF.

This chain connects TRBV28 to TRBJ1-2; D is perhaps TRBD1 (5 bases). Trimming stripped 3 bases from V and 5 bases from J, with 13 bases between. Germline V gene data show CDR1 as MDHEN and CDR2 as SYDVKM. The CDR3 is 14 amino acids. The CDR3 DNA reads as TGTGCCAGCAGTTTGTTCCAGGGTCAATATGGCTACACCTTC. Its protein product is CASSLFQGQYGYTF.

The CDR3 DNA reads TGTGCCAGCAGCTTAGGCGGGAGCCGCGGAGATACGCAGTATTTT. It yields the protein CASSLGGSRGDTQYF. This sequence joins TRBV7-2 and TRBJ2-3; 7 positions match TRBD2. Trimming took 1 base from V and 5 from J; bases not matched to a gene: 6. There are 15 residues in the CDR3. Germline V gives CDR1 SGHTA, CDR2 FQGNSA.

J is TRBJ2-7 and V is TRBV7-6, with TRBD2 matching 12 bases. The CDR3 totals 20 residues. Per the germline V gene, CDR1 is SGHVS and CDR2 is FNYEAQ. The V and J ends lost 5 bases and 1 base, in that order; junction bases with no gene match: 18. The CDR3 here is CASSPRAAWMTSGRSYEQYF. CDR3 DNA: TGTGCCAGCAGCCCACGCGCTGCTTGGATGACTAGCGGGAGATCCTACGAGCAGTACTTC.

The J gene is TRBJ1-2, the V gene TRBV5-1; possible D gene TRBD1, 5 bases. CDR1 SGHRS and CDR2 YFSETQ come from the germline V gene. V was cut by 5 bases and J by 1 base, with 15 bases left in between. The CDR3 totals 15 residues. The CDR3 DNA reads TGCGCCAGCAGACCCGGGACTGGGAATAACTATGGCTACACCTTC. Protein product: CASRPGTGNNYGYTF.

V is TRBV3-1 (or the pseudogene TRBV3-2) and J is TRBJ2-1, with a weak D call TRBD1 (5 bases). There are 11 residues in the CDR3. The germline V gene encodes CDR1 LGHDT and CDR2 YNNKEL (reference sequence). Trimming removed 5 bases at V and 12 bases at J, with 11 bases between. CDR3 sequence: CASSSLGRQFF. DNA of the CDR3: TGTGCCAGCAGCTCGCTGGGGCGGCAGTTCTTC.

CDR3: CASSISTVRTNYGYTF. The CDR3 DNA reads as TGTGCCAGCAGCATCAGTACAGTACGGACTAACTATGGCTACACCTTC. The V and J genes are TRBV28 and TRBJ1-2; D uncertain. The CDR3 runs to 16 residues. Germline CDR1 and CDR2: MDHEN and SYDVKM. V was trimmed by 6 bases and J by 0 bases, leaving 17 bases between them.

This chain connects TRBV5-4 to TRBJ2-2, with 7 bases matching TRBD2. The germline gives CDR1 SGHNT, CDR2 YYREEE (reference sequence). The CDR3 spans 18 residues. V trimming: 0 bases; J trimming: 7 bases; junction bases outside the gene matches: 15. The chain's CDR3 is CASSLVVGGGNHLGELFF. The CDR3 bases are TGTGCCAGCAGCTTGGTAGTTGGGGGAGGGAACCACCTCGGGGAGCTGTTTTTT.

This clone was detected once. The chain uses TRBV28 and TRBJ1-1, with D tentatively TRBD1 (6 bases). From germline, CDR1 is MDHEN and CDR2 SYDVKM. CDR3 length equals 11 residues. V shed 5 bases and J shed 8 bases, with 9 bases lying between them. Here the CDR3 reads CASSSTGEAFF. The CDR3 DNA follows: TGTGCCAGCAGTAGTACAGGGGAAGCTTTCTTT. The variable domain in full, with the rest retrieved from reference TRBV28 and TRBJ1-1, is DVKVTQSSRYLVKRTGEKVFLECVQDMDHENMFWYRQDPGLGLRLIYFSYDVKMKEKGDIPEGYSVSREKKERFSLILESASTNQTSMYLCASSSTGEAFFGQGTRLTVV.

The J gene is TRBJ2-5, the V gene TRBV19; 14 bases fit TRBD2. Germline lookup yields CDR1 LNHDA and CDR2 SQIVND (reference sequence). This CDR3 has 15 amino acids. V was pared by 3 bases and J by 5 bases, with 2 bases of the junction left unmatched. DNA for the CDR3: TGTGCCAGTAGTATGGGACTAGCGGGAGTTGAGACCCAGTACTTC. It yields the protein CASSMGLAGVETQYF.

This clone was counted a few times. The chain combines TRBV28 with TRBJ2-5; the match to TRBD2 covers 8 bases. V dropped 7 bases and J dropped 5; count of bases not matched to a gene: 0. Germline CDR1 is MDHEN and CDR2 is SYDVKM. CDR3 length equals 11 residues. CDR3 residues: CASKREETQYF. The CDR3 nucleotides are TGTGCCAGCAAGCGGGAGGAGACCCAGTACTTC. The full variable domain, completed using reference TRBV28 and TRBJ2-5, is DVKVTQSSRYLVKRTGEKVFLECVQDMDHENMFWYRQDPGLGLRLIYFSYDVKMKEKGDIPEGYSVSREKKERFSLILESASTNQTSMYLCASKREETQYFGPGTRLLVL.

On this clone itself: Its ends do not fully match the called genes, so a read error is possible. The chain is built from TRBV7-7 and TRBJ1-3; D is undetermined. The CDR3 length is 14 residues. The germline CDR1 and CDR2 sequences are SSHAT and FNYEAQ (reference sequence). The CDR3 here is CASSPGLAGNTIYF. As DNA, the CDR3 is TGTGCTAGCAGCCCTGGACTTGCGGGAAACACCATATATTTT.

There are many counts of this clone. Other DNA sequences in this sample translate to the same CDR3. The rearrangement joins TRBV24-1 to TRBJ2-6; 12 nucleotides match TRBD1. Losses at the gene ends were 4 bases for V and 4 bases for J; bases not matched to a gene: 7. Germline-derived CDR1 and CDR2 are KGHDR and SFDVKD. This CDR3 comprises 18 residues. CDR3 bases: TGTGCCACCAGTGACCCGGGACAGGGGGCTTCAGGGGCCAACGTCCTGACTTTC. This sequence encodes CATSDPGQGASGANVLTF.

The J gene is TRBJ2-3, the V gene TRBV4-3, with D maybe TRBD2 (6 bases). The CDR3 length is 15 residues. V shed 0 bases and J shed 5 bases, with 12 bases lying between them. CDR1 is LGHNA, CDR2 YSLEER, per germline. CDR3 nucleotide sequence: TGCGCCAGCAGCCAAGATGGGGGGACCTTAGATACGCAGTATTTT. Its protein is CASSQDGGTLDTQYF.

This chain links TRBV30 with TRBJ2-1, with D possibly being TRBD2 (6 bases). The germline V gene encodes CDR1 GTSNPN and CDR2 SVGIG (reference sequence). The length of the CDR3 is 12 residues. Trimming pared 7 bases from V and 0 bases from J, leaving 7 bases between. The CDR3 is CASGDSYNEQFF. The CDR3 DNA reads as TGTGCCTCGGGGGACTCCTACAATGAGCAGTTCTTC.

J is TRBJ1-1 and V is TRBV20-1; D is uncertain. This CDR3 region has 11 residues. Germline CDR1 is DFQATT and CDR2 is SNEGSKA (reference sequence). Trimming removed 1 base from V and 11 bases from J, with 11 bases in between. CDR3 in amino acids: CSARVAFVAFF. The CDR3 DNA sequence: TGCAGTGCTAGAGTGGCCTTTGTGGCTTTCTTT.

The CDR3, as DNA: TGTGCCATCAGTTTGGGACAGAACAACGAGCAGTACTTC. Amino acids: CAISLGQNNEQYF. This chain uses TRBV10-3 with TRBJ2-7; 7 bases agree with TRBD1. V gave up 5 bases and J gave up 5 bases; unmatched junction bases: 6. Germline values: CDR1 ENHRY, CDR2 SYGVKD. This CDR3 spans 13 amino acids.

The V gene is TRBV27, the J gene TRBJ1-6; no definite D call. CDR1 and CDR2 (germline): MNHEY, SMNVEV (reference sequence). The CDR3 spans 13 residues. Trimming pared 6 bases from V and 4 bases from J, leaving 7 bases between. In DNA form, the CDR3 reads TGTGCCAGCAGCGGACGGTATAATTCACCCCTCCACTTT. It specifies CASSGRYNSPLHF.

V is TRBV20-1 and J is TRBJ2-7, with 8 bases identical to TRBD2. The CDR3 is 13 residues long. The trim removed 3 bases at V and 9 bases at J, leaving 10 bases unmatched. CDR1 is DFQATT and CDR2 is SNEGSKA in the germline V gene (reference sequence). The CDR3 region is CSASTAGAVGQYF. CDR3 DNA: TGCAGTGCTAGTACAGCGGGAGCGGTTGGGCAGTACTTC.

V gene TRBV20-1 combines with J gene TRBJ2-1; no definite D call. The germline gives CDR1 DFQATT, CDR2 SNEGSKA (reference sequence). This CDR3 has 11 amino acids. Trimming shortened V by 3 bases and J by 8 bases, and 8 bases separated the two germline ends. CDR3: CSASRLDEQFF. The CDR3 nucleotides read TGCAGTGCTAGTCGGTTGGATGAGCAGTTCTTC.